This passage covers 32 T cell receptor beta chains from one sample sequenced in a study of blood T cell repertoires in COVID-19. Some clones are missing from TCRdb's copy, which holds only in-frame ones; the method was immunoSEQ multiplex PCR. The sample lists tens of thousands of clones, around nine tenths occurring once. Sequencing used peripheral blood. These receptors were collected from a woman between 55 and 75 years old with acute or convalescent COVID-19.

This chain joins TRBV10-3 and TRBJ1-2; TRBD1 might be the D (5 bases). The CDR3 contains 16 residues. The V gene's germline CDR1 is ENHRY and CDR2 SYGVKD. V dropped 2 bases and J dropped 4 bases, with 17 bases sitting between them. CDR3 loop: CAISEGTELAGYGYTF. The CDR3, as DNA: TGTGCCATCAGTGAGGGGACTGAACTCGCCGGCTATGGCTACACCTTC.

In the case of this clone: A junction end diverges from the germline sequence, so it may reflect a read error. This chain connects TRBV5-1 to TRBJ2-1; 7 nucleotides match TRBD1. Germline CDR1 and CDR2: SGHRS and YFSETQ. This CDR3 has 14 residues. The CDR3 reads CASGLQGTYNEQFF. The CDR3 DNA reads TGCGCCAGCGGCTTACAGGGGACCTACAATGAGCAGTTCTTC.

CDR3 DNA: TGTGCCAGCAGCCCGTACAAGGGGGGGCCCTACGAGCAGTACTTC. Its protein product is CASSPYKGGPYEQYF. The rearrangement uses TRBV7-2 and TRBJ2-7; perhaps TRBD2 as D (7 bases). V lost 5 bases and J lost 2, with 16 bases in between. Germline V CDR1 and CDR2: SGHTA, FQGNSA. This CDR3 has 15 residues. Supplemented by reference TRBV7-2 and TRBJ2-7, the full variable domain reads GAGVSQSPSNKVTEKGKDVELRCDPISGHTALYWYRQSLGQGLEFLIYFQGNSAPDKSGLPSDRFSAERTGGSVSTLTIQRTQQEDSAVYLCASSPYKGGPYEQYFGPGTRLTVT.

This chain uses TRBV9 with TRBJ2-1; TRBD2 is a possible D gene (5 bases). V lost 1 base, J lost 3 bases, and 17 bases lay in between. Germline V lookup: CDR1 SGDLS, CDR2 YYNGEE. This CDR3 has 17 residues. The DNA for the CDR3 is TGTGCCAGCAGCGTAACCGGGATACCCACAAGCTACAATGAGCAGTTCTTC. It translates to CASSVTGIPTSYNEQFF.

The chain combines TRBV28 with TRBJ2-3; 7 positions agree with TRBD2. The CDR3 loop spans 12 amino acids. Germline CDR1 reads MDHEN; CDR2 reads SYDVKM. Trimming cost V 5 bases and J 6 bases; bases outside gene matches: 2. This chain's CDR3 is CASSLGGDTQYF. CDR3 nucleotide sequence: TGTGCCAGCAGTCTGGGGGGGGATACGCAGTATTTT.

The gene calls are TRBV7-3 and TRBJ2-6; TRBD2 matches 12 bases. This CDR3 contains 18 residues. The ends lost 4 bases at V and 4 bases at J; junction bases unmatched: 8. CDR1 and CDR2 (germline): SGHTA, FQGTGA. The chain's CDR3 is CASSSRLAGDPGANVLTF. The CDR3 DNA is TGTGCCAGCAGCTCACGACTAGCGGGAGATCCCGGGGCCAACGTCCTGACTTTC.

The chain has TRBV28 and TRBJ2-6, with TRBD1 identical over 7 bases. The trim removed 2 bases at V and 3 bases at J, leaving 13 bases unmatched. This CDR3 contains 19 residues. CDR1 and CDR2 from the germline V gene are MDHEN and SYDVKM. This CDR3 is CASSLIRDSLLIGANVLTF. CDR3 DNA: TGTGCCAGCAGTTTAATTCGGGACAGCTTATTAATTGGGGCCAACGTCCTGACTTTC.

The chain combines TRBV11-2 with TRBJ2-3, with a weak D call TRBD2 (6 bases). This CDR3 has 15 amino acids. The V end was cut by 4 bases, the J end by 0 bases, with 11 bases between. Germline V gene data show CDR1 as SGHAT and CDR2 as FQNNGV. CDR3 coding DNA: TGTGCCAGCAGCTCCTCTAGCGTCAGCACAGATACGCAGTATTTT. Its translation is CASSSSSVSTDTQYF.

J is TRBJ1-4 and V is TRBV28; D remains unclear. Germline CDR1 is MDHEN and CDR2 is SYDVKM. CDR3 length: 13 residues. The germline V and J ends were trimmed by 5 bases and 0 bases, with 4 bases remaining between them. The CDR3 DNA is TGTGCCAGCAGTCTTGCAACTAATGAAAAACTGTTTTTT. The encoded protein is CASSLATNEKLFF. Full variable domain (remainder filled in from reference TRBV28 and TRBJ1-4): DVKVTQSSRYLVKRTGEKVFLECVQDMDHENMFWYRQDPGLGLRLIYFSYDVKMKEKGDIPEGYSVSREKKERFSLILESASTNQTSMYLCASSLATNEKLFFGSGTQLSVL.

The chain combines TRBV27 with TRBJ2-7; TRBD2 agrees at 12 bases. Germline values: CDR1 MNHEY, CDR2 SMNVEV (reference sequence). V trimming: 0 bases; J trimming: 6 bases; junction bases outside the gene matches: 6. The CDR3 is 16 amino acids. The CDR3 spells CASSLSLAGGLGEQYF. CDR3 nucleotides: TGTGCCAGCAGTTTATCCCTAGCGGGAGGGCTGGGCGAGCAGTACTTC.

V usage is TRBV28 and J usage is TRBJ2-3; TRBD1 agrees at 9 bases. The trim removed 5 bases at V and 5 bases at J, leaving 11 bases unmatched. There are 16 residues in the CDR3. Germline lookup yields CDR1 MDHEN and CDR2 SYDVKM. DNA for the CDR3: TGTGCCAGCAGTCTACCTTTCGGGACAGGGAAAGATACGCAGTATTTT. The encoded protein is CASSLPFGTGKDTQYF.

The rearrangement links TRBV5-5 to TRBJ2-1; 11 nucleotides align to TRBD2. The CDR3 consists of 19 residues. Germline loops: CDR1 SGHKS, CDR2 YYEKEE (reference sequence). The V and J ends lost 2 bases and 4 bases, in that order; junction bases with no gene match: 14. The CDR3 nucleotides read TGTGCCAGCAGCTTCTCTCTGCCCTCTACTAGCGGGGGATACAATGAGCAGTTCTTC. It specifies CASSFSLPSTSGGYNEQFF.

V is TRBV3-1 (or the pseudogene TRBV3-2) and J is TRBJ2-7; 9 nucleotides agree with TRBD2. CDR1 is LGHDT, CDR2 YNNKEL, per germline (reference sequence). The junction had 9 bases not matched to a gene; V was cut back by 8 bases and J by 7 bases. The CDR3 loop spans 13 amino acids. Written as DNA, the CDR3 is TGTGCCAGCCGAACGGGCGGGAGGGGAGAGCAGTACTTC. It codes for CASRTGGRGEQYF.

CDR3 amino acids: CASSQPRGGKTEAFF. CDR3 DNA sequence: TGTGCCAGCAGCCAACCCCGGGGGGGTAAGACTGAAGCTTTCTTT. This chain uses TRBV28 with TRBJ1-1; TRBD1 is a possible D gene (5 bases). V was pared by 6 bases and J by 5 bases, with 19 bases between. The germline V gene encodes CDR1 MDHEN and CDR2 SYDVKM. The CDR3 is made up of 15 amino acids.

The rearrangement links TRBV10-3 to TRBJ2-1; 9 bases match TRBD2. Trimming cost V 4 bases and J 5 bases; bases outside gene matches: 15. CDR1 and CDR2 from the germline V gene are ENHRY and SYGVKD. The CDR3 is made up of 18 amino acids. In DNA form, the CDR3 reads TGTGCCATCAGTGGGGGTAGCGGGAGATCGTTAAGGAACAATGAGCAGTTCTTC. Residues: CAISGGSGRSLRNNEQFF.

This clone was found a few times. The chain recombines TRBV7-2 with TRBJ1-3; a possible D gene is TRBD1 (5 bases). The germline gives CDR1 SGHTA, CDR2 FQGNSA. The V end lost 5 bases, the J end lost 0 bases, and 8 bases lay between the germline ends. The CDR3 spans 14 residues. The CDR3 spells CASSLDNSGNTIYF. The DNA for the CDR3 is TGTGCCAGCAGCCTGGACAACTCTGGAAACACCATATATTTT.

The chain couples TRBV11-2 to TRBJ2-1; D may be TRBD2 (5 bases). Trimming cost V 5 bases and J 8 bases, with 31 bases left between them. Germline CDR1 reads SGHAT; CDR2 reads FQNNGV. This CDR3 region has 19 residues. The DNA of the CDR3 is TGTGCCAGCAGCCCCCTGAGGGATACCAGCCTGTTTGACCGCGATGAGCAGTTCTTC. Protein: CASSPLRDTSLFDRDEQFF. Using reference TRBV11-2 and TRBJ2-1 for the parts outside the CDR3, the full variable domain is EAGVAQSPRYKIIEKRQSVAFWCNPISGHATLYWYQQILGQGPKLLIQFQNNGVVDDSQLPKDRFSAERLKGVDSTLKIQPAKLEDSAVYLCASSPLRDTSLFDRDEQFFGPGTRLTVL.

This chain joins TRBV6-5 and TRBJ2-7; 9 bases align to TRBD2. J lost 3 bases, V lost 0 bases, and 6 bases had no gene match. Germline CDR1 and CDR2: MNHEY and SVGAGI. There are 16 residues in the CDR3. CDR3 loop: CASSYSGSGRSYEQYF. The CDR3 DNA reads as TGTGCCAGCAGTTACTCGGGCAGCGGGAGGAGCTACGAGCAGTACTTC.

As DNA, the CDR3 is TGTGCCAGCAGTTTAGGGACGACTAGTACCAATGAGCAGTTCTTC. Translation gives CASSLGTTSTNEQFF. The chain is built from TRBV27 and TRBJ2-1; D might be TRBD2 (6 bases). CDR1 and CDR2 (germline): MNHEY, SMNVEV (reference sequence). The CDR3 has 15 residues. V lost 2 bases, J lost 6 bases, and 14 bases lay in between.

J is TRBJ1-1 and V is TRBV27; 7 bases are shared with TRBD1. This CDR3 is 13 amino acids long. Germline V gives CDR1 MNHEY, CDR2 SMNVEV (reference sequence). With V trimmed by 5 bases and J by 5 bases, 5 bases remained unmatched. Here the CDR3 reads CASSSTGETEAFF. The CDR3 DNA reads as TGTGCCAGCAGTAGTACAGGGGAGACTGAAGCTTTCTTT.

The chain is built from TRBV10-3 and TRBJ1-2, with D uncertain. Looked up from germline, CDR1 is ENHRY and CDR2 is SYGVKD. This CDR3 has 13 amino acids. V lost 3 bases to trimming and J lost 4 bases, with 9 bases between them. CDR3 DNA sequence: TGTGCCATCAGTGACTACAGCAGCTATGGCTACACCTTC. It translates to CAISDYSSYGYTF.

The chain links TRBV3-1 (or the pseudogene TRBV3-2) to TRBJ2-7; D call uncertain. V lost 0 bases and J lost 0, with 6 bases in between. Germline loops: CDR1 LGHDT, CDR2 YNNKEL (reference sequence). The CDR3 runs 14 residues. The CDR3: CASSQDRGSYEQYF. The DNA for the CDR3 is TGTGCCAGCAGCCAAGATCGCGGCTCCTACGAGCAGTACTTC.

In regard to this clone: Other DNA sequences in the sample encode the same CDR3. This chain joins TRBV10-3 and TRBJ1-1; 8 bases map to TRBD1. The CDR3 is 15 amino acids. The J segment lost 1 base and the V segment lost 0 bases, leaving 1 base of the junction unmatched. The germline CDR1 and CDR2 sequences are ENHRY and SYGVKD. CDR3 sequence: CAISESGQANTEAFF. The CDR3 nucleotides are TGTGCCATCAGTGAGTCGGGACAGGCGAACACTGAAGCTTTCTTT.

This chain's CDR3 is CASSPSGRASYEQYF. The CDR3 bases are TGTGCCAGCAGCCCTAGCGGGAGGGCTTCCTACGAGCAGTACTTC. The genes are TRBV3-1 (or the pseudogene TRBV3-2) and TRBJ2-7, with TRBD2 matching over 12 bases. This CDR3 region has 15 residues. The V and J ends lost 4 bases and 1 base, in that order; junction bases with no gene match: 2. The germline gives CDR1 LGHDT, CDR2 YNNKEL (reference sequence).

This rearrangement joins TRBV7-9 to TRBJ1-4; a possible D gene is TRBD1 (5 bases). The CDR3 loop spans 14 amino acids. Trimming pared 1 base from V and 7 bases from J, leaving 10 bases between. The germline V gene encodes CDR1 SEHNR and CDR2 FQNEAQ (reference sequence). The CDR3 here is CASSLGQGTEKLFF. The CDR3 DNA follows: TGTGCCAGCAGCTTAGGGCAGGGTACTGAAAAACTGTTTTTT. Drawing the rest from reference TRBV7-9 and TRBJ1-4, the complete variable domain is DTGVSQNPRHKITKRGQNVTFRCDPISEHNRLYWYRQTLGQGPEFLTYFQNEAQLEKSRLLSDRFSAERPKGSFSTLEIQRTEQGDSAMYLCASSLGQGTEKLFFGSGTQLSVL.

The V and J genes are TRBV7-9 and TRBJ1-3; D is unclear. The CDR3 spans 15 residues. The germline V gene encodes CDR1 SEHNR and CDR2 FQNEAQ (reference sequence). The ends were cut back, 3 bases at V and 0 bases at J, with 9 bases in the middle. The CDR3 reads CASSFYTVSGNTIYF. CDR3 in DNA: TGTGCCAGCAGCTTTTACACAGTCTCTGGAAACACCATATATTTT.

This clone was seen only a few times. The V and J genes are TRBV6-5 and TRBJ2-7, with 9 positions matching TRBD1. V lost 6 bases and J lost 4; bases outside the gene matches: 7. Germline CDR1 and CDR2: MNHEY and SVGAGI. The length of the CDR3 is 14 residues. CDR3 loop: CASRYTGGAYEQYF. As DNA, the CDR3 is TGTGCCAGCAGATACACAGGGGGCGCTTACGAGCAGTACTTC.

This clone was seen a few times. The gene calls are TRBV19 and TRBJ2-6; the match to TRBD1 covers 8 bases. Germline assignment: CDR1 LNHDA and CDR2 SQIVND (reference sequence). V trimming: 5 bases; J trimming: 0 bases; junction bases outside the gene matches: 9. This CDR3 has 18 amino acids. CDR3 DNA sequence: TGTGCCAGTAGTTCAATGCCCGGACAGGGCTCTGGGGCCAACGTCCTGACTTTC. Its protein is CASSSMPGQGSGANVLTF. Based on the CDR3 plus reference TRBV19 and TRBJ2-6, the full variable domain is DGGITQSPKYLFRKEGQNVTLSCEQNLNHDAMYWYRQDPGQGLRLIYYSQIVNDFQKGDIAEGYSVSREKKESFPLTVTSAQKNPTAFYLCASSSMPGQGSGANVLTFGAGSRLTVL.

J is TRBJ2-2 and V is TRBV5-1; D uncertain. The CDR3 covers 13 residues. Trimming shortened V by 2 bases and J by 5 bases, and 7 bases separated the two germline ends. The germline gives CDR1 SGHRS, CDR2 YFSETQ. The CDR3 spells CASSLTETGELFF. The CDR3, as DNA: TGCGCCAGCAGCTTAACAGAAACCGGGGAGCTGTTTTTT.

The chain has TRBV7-2 and TRBJ2-5, with 10 positions matching TRBD1. Losses at the gene ends were 5 bases for V and 6 bases for J; bases not matched to a gene: 12. Per germline, CDR1 SGHTA and CDR2 FQGNSA. The CDR3 runs to 16 residues. The CDR3 region is CASSTTGGGGEKTQYF. The DNA of the CDR3 is TGTGCCAGCAGCACGACAGGGGGCGGAGGTGAAAAGACCCAGTACTTC.

The chain links TRBV27 to TRBJ1-4, with TRBD1 identical over 7 bases. Trimming took 5 bases from V and 0 from J; bases not matched to a gene: 6. The CDR3 is 16 amino acids. Germline CDR1 reads MNHEY; CDR2 reads SMNVEV (reference sequence). CDR3 residues: CASSPHTGATNEKLFF. The CDR3 bases are TGTGCCAGCAGTCCGCATACAGGGGCAACTAATGAAAAACTGTTTTTT.

The chain recombines TRBV28 with TRBJ2-7; TRBD1 is a possible D gene (6 bases). The CDR3 is made up of 15 amino acids. Trimming shortened V by 10 bases and J by 0 bases, and 19 bases separated the two germline ends. Germline V gene lookup returns CDR1 MDHEN and CDR2 SYDVKM. The CDR3 DNA follows: TGTGCCATCCAAAATACAGGGATTCTCTCCTACGAGCAGTACTTC. This gives the protein CAIQNTGILSYEQYF.